One T cell receptor (beta chain) is described in this entry. Trimming at V came to 0 bases and at J to 4 bases, leaving 3 bases not matched to a gene. This CDR3 region has 15 residues. Looked up from germline, CDR1 is KGHSH and CDR2 is LQKENI. The data were obtained in a study of T cell clones after liver transplantation. Libraries were prepared by immunoSEQ multiplex PCR; TCRdb keeps only in-frame clonotypes and omits some of them. The sample lists about 80,000 clones, 80% to 85% occurring once. The chain has TRBV18 and TRBJ1-5, with 7 positions matching TRBD1. Sequenced here: CD4+ T cells from blood, sampled about 46 months after liver transplant. The sequence derives from a human patient who received a liver transplant. Among the T cells, some may be from the graft donor. The DNA of the CDR3 is TGTGCCAGCTCACCACCGCAGGGGGGAAATCAGCCCCAGCATTTT. This gives the protein CASSPPQGGNQPQHF.